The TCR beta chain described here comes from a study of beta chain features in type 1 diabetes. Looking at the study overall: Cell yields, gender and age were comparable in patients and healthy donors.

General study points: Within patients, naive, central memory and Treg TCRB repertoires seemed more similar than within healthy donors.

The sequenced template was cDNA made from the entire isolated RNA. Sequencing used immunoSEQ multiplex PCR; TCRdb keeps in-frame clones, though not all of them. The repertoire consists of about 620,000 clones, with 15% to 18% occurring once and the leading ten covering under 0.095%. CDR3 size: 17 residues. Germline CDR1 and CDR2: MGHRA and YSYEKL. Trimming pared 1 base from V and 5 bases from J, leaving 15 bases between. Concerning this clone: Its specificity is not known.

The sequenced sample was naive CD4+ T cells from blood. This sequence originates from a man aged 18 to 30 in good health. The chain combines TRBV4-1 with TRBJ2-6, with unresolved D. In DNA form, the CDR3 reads TGCGCCAGCAGCCAAGGATCGGCCGCCAGCCGGGCCAACGTCCTGACTTTC. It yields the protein CASSQGSAASRANVLTF.